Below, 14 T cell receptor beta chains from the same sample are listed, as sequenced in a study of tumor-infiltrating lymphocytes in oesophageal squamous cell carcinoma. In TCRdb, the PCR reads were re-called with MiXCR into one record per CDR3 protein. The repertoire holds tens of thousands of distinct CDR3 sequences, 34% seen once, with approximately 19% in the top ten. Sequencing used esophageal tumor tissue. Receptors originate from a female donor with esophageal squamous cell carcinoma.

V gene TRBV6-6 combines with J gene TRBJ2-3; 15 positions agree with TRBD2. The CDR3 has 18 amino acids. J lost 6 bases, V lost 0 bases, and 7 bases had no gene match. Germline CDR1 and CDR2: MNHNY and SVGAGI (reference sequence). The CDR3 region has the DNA TGTGCCAGCAGTTACTCCATACCGGGACTAGCGGGAGGTGATACGCAGTATTTT. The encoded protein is CASSYSIPGLAGGDTQYF.

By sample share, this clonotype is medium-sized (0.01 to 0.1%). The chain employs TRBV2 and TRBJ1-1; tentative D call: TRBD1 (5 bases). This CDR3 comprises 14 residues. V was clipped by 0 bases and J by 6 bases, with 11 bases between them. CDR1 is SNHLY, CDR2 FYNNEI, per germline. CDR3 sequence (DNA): TGTGCCAGCAGTGAAGCGGTGATGGGGGCTGAAGCTTTCTTT. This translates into CASSEAVMGAEAFF.

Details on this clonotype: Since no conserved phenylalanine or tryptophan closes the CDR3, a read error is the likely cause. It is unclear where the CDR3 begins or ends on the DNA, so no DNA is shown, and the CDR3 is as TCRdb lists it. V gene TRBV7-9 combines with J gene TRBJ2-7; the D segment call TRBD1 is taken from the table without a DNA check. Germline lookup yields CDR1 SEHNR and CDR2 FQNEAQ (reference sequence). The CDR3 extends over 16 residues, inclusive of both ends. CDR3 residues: CASSLAGGRGGYTFGS.

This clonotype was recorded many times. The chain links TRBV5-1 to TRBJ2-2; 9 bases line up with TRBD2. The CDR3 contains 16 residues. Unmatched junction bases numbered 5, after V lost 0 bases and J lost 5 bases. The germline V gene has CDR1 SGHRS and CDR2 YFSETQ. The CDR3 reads CASSLGVAGVTGELFF. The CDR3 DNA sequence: TGCGCCAGCAGCTTGGGAGTAGCGGGAGTGACCGGGGAGCTGTTTTTT.

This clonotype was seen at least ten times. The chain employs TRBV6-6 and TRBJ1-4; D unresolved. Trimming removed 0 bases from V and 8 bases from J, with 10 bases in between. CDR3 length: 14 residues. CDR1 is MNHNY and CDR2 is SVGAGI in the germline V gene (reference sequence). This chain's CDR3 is CASSYSSGAEKLFF. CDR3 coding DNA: TGTGCCAGCAGTTACTCCTCGGGCGCAGAAAAACTGTTTTTT.

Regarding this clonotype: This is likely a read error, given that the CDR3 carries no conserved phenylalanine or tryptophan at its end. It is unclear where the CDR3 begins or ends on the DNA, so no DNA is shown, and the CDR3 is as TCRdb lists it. The CDR3 region is CASKTRGPSPATSSTLGT. V and J are TRBV6-1 and TRBJ2-3; the D call of TRBD2 is as the table states it, not checked on the DNA. CDR1 and CDR2 from the germline V gene are MNHNS and SASEGT. Both ends counted, the CDR3 spans 18 residues.

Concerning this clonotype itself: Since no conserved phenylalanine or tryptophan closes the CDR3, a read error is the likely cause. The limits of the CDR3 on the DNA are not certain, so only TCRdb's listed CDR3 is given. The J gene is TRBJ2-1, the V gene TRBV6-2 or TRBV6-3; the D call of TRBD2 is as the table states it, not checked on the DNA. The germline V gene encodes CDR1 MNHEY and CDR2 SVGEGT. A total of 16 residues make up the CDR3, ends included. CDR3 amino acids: CASSYGPRVYGYTFGS.

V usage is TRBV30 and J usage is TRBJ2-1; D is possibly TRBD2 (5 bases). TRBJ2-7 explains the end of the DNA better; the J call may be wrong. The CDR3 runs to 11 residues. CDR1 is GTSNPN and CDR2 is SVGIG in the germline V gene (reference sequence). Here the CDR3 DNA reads TGTGCCGGAGCGGCGGCGTACGAGCAGTACTTC. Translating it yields CAGAAAYEQYF.

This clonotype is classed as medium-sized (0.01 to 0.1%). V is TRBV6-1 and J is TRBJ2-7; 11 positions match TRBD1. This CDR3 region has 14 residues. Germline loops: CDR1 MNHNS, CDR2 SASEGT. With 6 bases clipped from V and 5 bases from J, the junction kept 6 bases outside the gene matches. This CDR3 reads CASRTGTGGNEQYF. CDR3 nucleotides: TGTGCCAGCAGGACCGGGACAGGGGGAAACGAGCAGTACTTC.

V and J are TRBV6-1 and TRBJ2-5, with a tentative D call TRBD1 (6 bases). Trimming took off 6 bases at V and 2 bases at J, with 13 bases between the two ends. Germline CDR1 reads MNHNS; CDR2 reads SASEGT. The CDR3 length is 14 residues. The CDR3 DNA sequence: TGTGCCAGCAGCTGGACAGATGGGCAAGAGACCCAGTACTTC. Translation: CASSWTDGQETQYF.

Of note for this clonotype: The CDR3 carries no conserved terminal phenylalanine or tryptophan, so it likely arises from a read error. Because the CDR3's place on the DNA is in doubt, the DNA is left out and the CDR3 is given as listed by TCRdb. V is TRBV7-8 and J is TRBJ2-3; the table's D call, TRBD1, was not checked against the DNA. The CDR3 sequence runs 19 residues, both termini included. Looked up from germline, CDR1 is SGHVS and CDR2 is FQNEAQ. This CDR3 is CASSLASVLDRDYEQYFGA.

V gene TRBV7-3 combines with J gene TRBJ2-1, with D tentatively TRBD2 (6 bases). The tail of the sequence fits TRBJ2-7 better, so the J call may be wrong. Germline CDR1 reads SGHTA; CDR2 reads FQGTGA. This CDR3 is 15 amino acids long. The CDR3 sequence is CASSSGRDLHNEQYF. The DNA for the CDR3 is TGTGCCAGCAGCTCCGGGCGGGACCTACACAATGAGCAGTACTTC.

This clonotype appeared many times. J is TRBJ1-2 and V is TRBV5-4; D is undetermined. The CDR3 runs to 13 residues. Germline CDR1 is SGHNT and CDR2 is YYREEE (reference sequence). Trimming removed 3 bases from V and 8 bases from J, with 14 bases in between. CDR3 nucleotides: TGTGCCAGCAGCTCACGACCCGTACCCGGCTACACCTTC. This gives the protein CASSSRPVPGYTF. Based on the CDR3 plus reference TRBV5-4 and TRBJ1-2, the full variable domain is ETGVTQSPTHLIKTRGQQVTLRCSSQSGHNTVSWYQQALGQGPQFIFQYYREEENGRGNFPPRFSGLQFPNYSSELNVNALELDDSALYLCASSSRPVPGYTFGSGTRLTVV.

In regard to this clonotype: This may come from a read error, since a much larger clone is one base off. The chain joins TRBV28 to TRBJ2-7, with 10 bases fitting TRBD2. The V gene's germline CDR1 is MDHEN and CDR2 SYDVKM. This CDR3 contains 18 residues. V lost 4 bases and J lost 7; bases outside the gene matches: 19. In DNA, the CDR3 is TGTGCCAGCAGTTCCCCATGGACTAGCGGAGGCTCCTACAATGAGCAGTACTTC. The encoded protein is CASSSPWTSGGSYNEQYF. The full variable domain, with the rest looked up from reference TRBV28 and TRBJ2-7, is DVKVTQSSRYLVKRTGEKVFLECVQDMDHENMFWYRQDPGLGLRLIYFSYDVKMKEKGDIPEGYSVSREKKERFSLILESASTNQTSMYLCASSSPWTSGGSYNEQYFGPGTRLTVT.